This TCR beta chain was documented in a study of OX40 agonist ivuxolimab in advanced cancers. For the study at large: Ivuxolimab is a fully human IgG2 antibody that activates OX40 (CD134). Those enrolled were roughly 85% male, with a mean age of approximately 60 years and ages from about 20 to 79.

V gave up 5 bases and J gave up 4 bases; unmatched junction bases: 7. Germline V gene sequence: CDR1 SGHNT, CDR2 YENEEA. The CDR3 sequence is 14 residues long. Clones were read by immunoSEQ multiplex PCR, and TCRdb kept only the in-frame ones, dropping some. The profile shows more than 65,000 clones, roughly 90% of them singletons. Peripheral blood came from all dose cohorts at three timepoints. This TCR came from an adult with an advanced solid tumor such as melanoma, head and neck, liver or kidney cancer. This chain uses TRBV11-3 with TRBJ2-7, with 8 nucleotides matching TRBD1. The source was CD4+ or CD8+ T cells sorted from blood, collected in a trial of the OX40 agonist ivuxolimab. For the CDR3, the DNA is TGTGCCAGCAGCACAGGGGGAGGAAGGTACGAGCAGTACTTC. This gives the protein CASSTGGGRYEQYF.